A selection of T cell receptor beta chains follows, all from one sample in a study of blood T cell repertoires in COVID-19. TCRdb keeps only in-frame clones here, not all; method: immunoSEQ multiplex PCR. The sample comprises about 140,000 clones, over 60% of which are singletons, and more than 3.5% rests with the top ten. Sequences were obtained from peripheral blood. These receptors were collected from a woman aged 80 or older with active or convalescent COVID-19. Both conserved end residues are part of each CDR3. The D gene is left open where the match is weak. Clone size is not always given. Where it is, it says once, few, many or a class for expanded clones.

size	J	V	D	DNA	CDR3
-	TRBJ2-3	TRBV13	-	TGTGCCAGCAGCTTAGCCGTGGCGGTGGCGGTGGGGAGACGAGATACGCAGTATTTT	CASSLAVAVAVGRRDTQYF
-	TRBJ2-7	TRBV7-8	-	TGTGCCAGCAGCTTAGAATTAACAGTTCCCGAGCAGTACTTC	CASSLELTVPEQYF
-	TRBJ1-2	TRBV7-9	-	TGTGCCAGCAGCTTAGTGTCACAGCCCTCCGGCTACACCTTC	CASSLVSQPSGYTF
-	TRBJ1-1	TRBV18	-	TGTGCCAGCTCACAAAACAGAGATGAAGCTTTCTTT	CASSQNRDEAFF
-	TRBJ2-2	TRBV5-1	TRBD1	TGCGCCAGCAGCTTCTTAAGGACAGGGTCGGACACCGGGGAGCTGTTTTTT	CASSFLRTGSDTGELFF
-	TRBJ2-5	TRBV18	-	TGTGCCAGCTCACCAGGGCAGTCCGGGGTAGAGACCCAGTACTTC	CASSPGQSGVETQYF
-	TRBJ2-2	TRBV18	-	TGTGCCAGCTCATCAATGGGACACATTAACGGGGAGCTGTTTTTT	CASSSMGHINGELFF
-	TRBJ2-7	TRBV30	-	TGTGCCTGGAATACCCACGGTACAGGGTACGAGCAGTACTTC	CAWNTHGTGYEQYF
-	TRBJ1-1	TRBV12-3/TRBV12-4	-	TGTGCCAGCAGTTTAGCGGGGGCAAGCGAAGCTTTCTTT	CASSLAGASEAFF
-	TRBJ1-5	TRBV30	-	TGTGCCTGGAGCGGAGGGCTTCATGGTGGGGATCAGCCCCAGCATTTT	CAWSGGLHGGDQPQHF
-	TRBJ1-2	TRBV29-1	TRBD1	TGCAGCGCGGCGGAACAGGGGGCTAACTATGGCTACACCTTC	CSAAEQGANYGYTF
-	TRBJ1-2	TRBV12-3/TRBV12-4	-	TGTGCCAGCAGTTTTCGGGGAGGGGATGGCTACACCTTC	CASSFRGGDGYTF
-	TRBJ1-4	TRBV28	-	TGTGCCAGCAGTTTTAGCTCGGCAGCAACTAATGAAAAACTGTTTTTT	CASSFSSAATNEKLFF
-	TRBJ2-5	TRBV12-5	-	TGTGCTAGTGGTGCCCCGCGGGGAGCCATCTATGAGACCCAGTACTTC	CASGAPRGAIYETQYF
-	TRBJ2-2	TRBV2	-	TGTGCCAGCATGCCGCGGCCTCGCACCGGGGAGCTGTTTTTT	CASMPRPRTGELFF
-	TRBJ1-6	TRBV28	TRBD1	TGTGCCAGCAGCCTTGGGGACAGACAGCTCCTCCACTTT	CASSLGDRQLLHF
-	TRBJ1-3	TRBV6-6	-	TGTGCCAGCAGTACTCAGGAATCTGGAAACACCATATATTTT	CASSTQESGNTIYF
-	TRBJ2-5	TRBV6-5	TRBD2	TGTGCCAGCAGCCCCGGGGGGGCCGCAGAGACCCAGTACTTC	CASSPGGAAETQYF
-	TRBJ2-1	TRBV30	-	TGTGCCTGTACTACGGGGTATGAGCAGTTCTTC	CACTTGYEQFF
-	TRBJ1-1	TRBV9	TRBD1	TGTGCCAGCAGCGTACCGGGACAGGGGATGAACACTGAAGCTTTCTTT	CASSVPGQGMNTEAFF
-	TRBJ1-1	TRBV6-5	-	TGTGCCGCACTAGTTCTAGCGGAGGGGACTGAAGCTTTCTTT	CAALVLAEGTEAFF
-	TRBJ2-5	TRBV5-4	-	TGTGCCAGCAGCTTACGAGCGAGCCAAGAGACCCAGTACTTC	CASSLRASQETQYF
once	TRBJ1-2	TRBV12-3/TRBV12-4	TRBD1	TGTGCCAGCACCCAGGGGGGCTCCTATGGCTACACCTTC	CASTQGGSYGYTF
-	TRBJ1-2	TRBV28	-	TGTGCCAGCAACTACCCCCAGCGGGGCGACTATGGCTACACCTTC	CASNYPQRGDYGYTF
-	TRBJ1-2	TRBV10-3	TRBD1	TGTGCCATCAGCCCGGGACAGGGCTCCCTCGGCACCTTC	CAISPGQGSLGTF
-	TRBJ1-2	TRBV15	-	TGTGCCACCAGCAGAGAGAAGGGGGTAAACTATGGCTACACCTTC	CATSREKGVNYGYTF
-	TRBJ2-3	TRBV28	TRBD2	TGTGCCAGCAGTTTGCGGGGGGCACGCGATACGCAGTATTTT	CASSLRGARDTQYF
-	TRBJ1-5	TRBV15	-	TGTGCCACCAGCAGAGGCGCAGGGATCGATCAGCCCCAGCATTTT	CATSRGAGIDQPQHF
-	TRBJ2-1	TRBV7-3	TRBD1	TGTGCCAGCAGCTTAACGTTGGCAGGGGGACGGGATGAGCAGTTCTTC	CASSLTLAGGRDEQFF
-	TRBJ2-7	TRBV18	TRBD1	TGTGCCACCAACCAGGGGACAGGGGGCATCTCCGAGCAGTACTTC	CATNQGTGGISEQYF
-	TRBJ1-6	TRBV27	-	TGTGCCAGCAGTTTACGAGGGATTGACTATAATTCACCCCTCCACTTT	CASSLRGIDYNSPLHF
-	TRBJ2-7	TRBV28	TRBD2	TGTGCCAGCAGTTCAGTGGGACTAGCGGGGGGCAACTCCTACGAGCAGTACTTC	CASSSVGLAGGNSYEQYF
-	TRBJ2-7	TRBV19	TRBD1	TGTGCCAGTAGTAGGACCGGGACAGCCCGTTACGAGCAGTACTTC	CASSRTGTARYEQYF
-	TRBJ1-1	TRBV3-1/TRBV3-2	TRBD1	TGTGCCAGCAGGGCGGGACAGGGGATGAACACTGAAGCTTTCTTT	CASRAGQGMNTEAFF
-	TRBJ2-1	TRBV7-3	-	TGTGCCAGCAGCTTAACGGCCGGAGCGCCGAATGAGCAGTTCTTC	CASSLTAGAPNEQFF
-	TRBJ2-7	TRBV10-3	TRBD1	TGTGCCATCAGTGGGGGGACAGGGAACAACGAGCAGTACTTC	CAISGGTGNNEQYF
few	TRBJ2-3	TRBV10-3	TRBD1	TGTGCCATCAGTGAGGGACAGGGGGTTACAGATACGCAGTATTTT	CAISEGQGVTDTQYF
few	TRBJ2-3	TRBV27	TRBD2	TGTGCCAGCAGTCGGCCGGGACTAGCGGGGGTCCCAGCTACAGATACGCAGTATTTT	CASSRPGLAGVPATDTQYF
-	TRBJ1-4	TRBV12-3/TRBV12-4	TRBD1	TGTGCCAGCAGGGACAGGATGAGTGAAAAACTGTTTTTT	CASRDRMSEKLFF
-	TRBJ2-7	TRBV10-3	TRBD1	TGTGCCATCAGTCCGGGACAGGGGGCCGACGAGCAGTACTTC	CAISPGQGADEQYF
-	TRBJ1-2	TRBV3-1/TRBV3-2	TRBD1	TGTGCCAGCAGCTCTCGGACAGGGTTGCTGTATGGCTACACCTTC	CASSSRTGLLYGYTF
-	TRBJ2-3	TRBV9	TRBD2	TGTGCCAGCAGCGTAGGAACCCTAGCGGGGGGGGGCACAGATACGCAGTATTTT	CASSVGTLAGGGTDTQYF
-	TRBJ2-1	TRBV5-1	TRBD2	TGCGCCAGCAGCCGCACCCTAGCGGGGGTAGGCAATGAGCAGTTCTTC	CASSRTLAGVGNEQFF
-	TRBJ1-4	TRBV5-1	-	TGCGCCAGCAGCTTGTTTACTCAAGATGAAAAACTGTTTTTT	CASSLFTQDEKLFF
-	TRBJ1-1	TRBV9	TRBD1	TGTGCCAGCAGCCCGCGGACAGGGGACACTGAAGCTTTCTTT	CASSPRTGDTEAFF
few	TRBJ2-3	TRBV2	TRBD1	TGTGCCAGCATCACGTCCGGGACAGACTACACAGATACGCAGTATTTT	CASITSGTDYTDTQYF
-	TRBJ1-3	TRBV9	-	TGTGCCAGCAGCGAAACCCTACACGGGAGGAGTGGAAACACCATATATTTT	CASSETLHGRSGNTIYF
-	TRBJ1-1	TRBV18	-	TGTGCCAGCTCCCGACAGGACAACACTGAAGCTTTCTTT	CASSRQDNTEAFF